The 21 T cell receptor beta chains given below trace back to one sample, sequenced in a study of shared clonotypes between healthy human individuals. Clones were sequenced by immunoSEQ multiplex PCR, and TCRdb holds only the in-frame ones, with some missing. The sample yields millions of clones, approximately 95% seen once. Terminally differentiated effector memory CD45RA+ cells were excluded from the naive CD8 cells, which were CD45RO-negative and positively selected for CCR7. Sequencing input: naive CD8+ T cells sorted from blood. Receptors originate from a man younger than 35 in good health.

This chain links TRBV2 with TRBJ1-2, with D unclear. Germline values: CDR1 SNHLY, CDR2 FYNNEI. The CDR3 length is 17 residues. Trimming took off 3 bases at V and 3 bases at J, with 20 bases between the two ends. CDR3 sequence reads: CASSDRYYRESYYGYTF. The CDR3 nucleotides are TGTGCCAGCAGTGATAGGTATTACCGGGAATCTTACTATGGCTACACCTTC. The variable domain in full, with the rest retrieved from reference TRBV2 and TRBJ1-2, is EPEVTQTPSHQVTQMGQEVILRCVPISNHLYFYWYRQILGQKVEFLVSFYNNEISEKSEIFDDQFSVERPDGSNFTLKIRSTKLEDSAMYFCASSDRYYRESYYGYTFGSGTRLTVV.

The chain has TRBV4-1 and TRBJ2-3; D could derive from TRBD1 or TRBD2 (5 bases each). The CDR3 sequence is 13 residues long. V was clipped by 4 bases and J by 0 bases, with 5 bases between them. Germline CDR1 is MGHRA and CDR2 is YSYEKL. The CDR3 spells CASSRDSTDTQYF. CDR3 in DNA: TGCGCCAGCAGCCGGGACAGCACAGATACGCAGTATTTT.

The rearrangement uses TRBV4-1 and TRBJ2-7; 8 bases match TRBD2. This CDR3 spans 19 amino acids. CDR1 MGHRA and CDR2 YSYEKL come from the germline V gene. Trimming removed 0 bases from V and 0 bases from J; junction bases left unmatched: 13. In DNA form, the CDR3 reads TGCGCCAGCAGCCAAGATCTTGGAAGCGGGAGTGACTTCTCCTACGAGCAGTACTTC. Translating gives CASSQDLGSGSDFSYEQYF.

The genes are TRBV6-1 and TRBJ1-2, with D unresolved. V gave up 3 bases and J gave up 2 bases, with 4 bases separating them. Looked up from germline, CDR1 is MNHNS and CDR2 is SASEGT. The CDR3 length is 12 residues. Written as DNA, the CDR3 is TGTGCCAGCAGTGAGACCAACTATGGCTACACCTTC. This codes for CASSETNYGYTF.

CDR3: CASSLVFGVSGEQYF. As DNA, the CDR3 is TGTGCCAGCAGCTTAGTATTCGGGGTAAGCGGGGAGCAGTACTTC. The chain uses TRBV11-1 and TRBJ2-7; a possible D gene is TRBD2 (6 bases). V was pared by 1 base and J by 7 bases, with 17 bases between. Per the germline V gene, CDR1 is SGHAT and CDR2 is FQDESV (reference sequence). The CDR3 consists of 15 residues.

The chain joins TRBV15 to TRBJ1-3; a weak D match, TRBD1 (5 bases). V was cut by 5 bases and J by 0 bases, with 11 bases left in between. CDR1 LNHNV and CDR2 YYDKDF come from the germline V gene (reference sequence). The CDR3 totals 15 residues. CDR3 coding DNA: TGTGCCACCAGCGCCAGGGTTTCCTCTGGAAACACCATATATTTT. This gives the protein CATSARVSSGNTIYF.

The chain carries TRBV2 and TRBJ2-1; weak D call: TRBD2 (6 bases). This CDR3 is built from 15 residues. Per the germline V gene, CDR1 is SNHLY and CDR2 is FYNNEI. Deletions cut 3 bases from V and 4 bases from J, with 13 bases between. CDR3 coding DNA: TGTGCCAGCAGTGAGGGTTGGGAGGAATACAATGAGCAGTTCTTC. Its translation: CASSEGWEEYNEQFF.

As concerns this clone: At one boundary the junction diverges from the germline segment, which might be a read error. The V and J genes are TRBV7-7 and TRBJ2-2; D is possibly TRBD1 (6 bases). Germline CDR1 and CDR2: SSHAT and FNYEAQ (reference sequence). CDR3 length: 15 residues. This CDR3 reads CASSPQDRFPGELFF. Written as DNA, the CDR3 is TGTGCTAGCAGCCCCCAGGACAGATTTCCCGGGGAGCTGTTTTTT.

Worth noting for this clone: Other DNA sequences in the same sample also yield this CDR3. J is TRBJ2-2 and V is TRBV6-5; D is undetermined. V lost 2 bases and J 3 bases, leaving 4 bases between the germline ends. Germline CDR1 reads MNHEY; CDR2 reads SVGAGI. This CDR3 is 13 amino acids long. The CDR3 DNA reads TGTGCCAGCAGTTACAGATACACCGGGGAGCTGTTTTTT. Its protein is CASSYRYTGELFF.

J is TRBJ2-3 and V is TRBV4-2; D might be TRBD1 (6 bases). The ends were cut back, 1 base at V and 0 bases at J, with 17 bases in the middle. The CDR3 spans 18 residues. The germline gives CDR1 LGHNA, CDR2 YNFKEQ. CDR3 region: CASSQGDKMGASTDTQYF. CDR3 nucleotides: TGTGCCAGCAGCCAAGGGGACAAAATGGGGGCTAGCACAGATACGCAGTATTTT.

CDR3 coding DNA: TGTGCCATCAGTGACTCCCAAACAGTTAACACTGAAGCTTTCTTT. Protein product: CAISDSQTVNTEAFF. This chain links TRBV10-3 with TRBJ1-1; no firm D call. Trimming stripped 3 bases from V and 2 bases from J, with 13 bases between. The CDR3 is 15 amino acids. Germline V gene lookup returns CDR1 ENHRY and CDR2 SYGVKD.

This chain links TRBV5-4 with TRBJ2-4; the D is unclear. Per the germline V gene, CDR1 is SGHNT and CDR2 is YYREEE (reference sequence). Trimming took 0 bases from V and 1 from J, leaving 14 bases between them. CDR3 length equals 17 residues. CDR3 coding DNA: TGTGCCAGCAGCTTGGGTAGTGGCGGAGTTGCCAAAAACATTCAGTACTTC. It is translated as CASSLGSGGVAKNIQYF.

Comments on this clone: The junction departs from germline at one end; a sequencing error may be responsible. Other DNA sequences from this sample encode an identical CDR3 as well. J is TRBJ2-7 and V is TRBV6-1; maybe TRBD1 (5 bases). The CDR3 spans 12 residues. Germline CDR1 MNHNS, CDR2 SASEGT. CDR3 loop: CASSEGVYEQYF. CDR3 DNA sequence: TGTGCCAGCAGCGAAGGGGTTTACGAGCAGTACTTC.

Concerning this clone: The identical CDR3 is also encoded by other nucleotide sequences in the sample. The J gene is TRBJ2-5, the V gene TRBV13, with no clear D. Germline V gives CDR1 PRHDT, CDR2 FYEKMQ (reference sequence). CDR3 length equals 13 residues. The ends were cut back, 0 bases at V and 4 bases at J, with 6 bases in the middle. CDR3 amino acids: CASSLGGRETQYF. The CDR3 DNA sequence: TGTGCCAGCAGCTTAGGGGGTAGAGAGACCCAGTACTTC. The whole variable domain, remainder taken from reference TRBV13 and TRBJ2-5, is AAGVIQSPRHLIKEKRETATLKCYPIPRHDTVYWYQQGPGQDPQFLISFYEKMQSDKGSIPDRFSAQQFSDYHSELNMSSLELGDSALYFCASSLGGRETQYFGPGTRLLVL.

For this clone: In the same sample, other DNA sequences code for this CDR3. The rearrangement joins TRBV2 to TRBJ2-3; 12 nucleotides align to TRBD2. The CDR3 covers 15 residues. V was pared by 6 bases and J by 1 base, with 2 bases of the junction left unmatched. Germline V gene sequence: CDR1 SNHLY, CDR2 FYNNEI. Here the CDR3 DNA reads TGTGCCAGCAGAAGACTAGCGGGGGGCACAGATACGCAGTATTTT. This codes for CASRRLAGGTDTQYF.

V gene TRBV6-1 combines with J gene TRBJ2-3; unclear D gene. This CDR3 comprises 14 residues. V lost 7 bases to trimming and J lost 0 bases, with 11 bases between them. The germline CDR1 and CDR2 sequences are MNHNS and SASEGT. This CDR3 is CASKLLMSTDTQYF. The CDR3 DNA reads as TGTGCCAGCAAACTTCTAATGAGCACAGATACGCAGTATTTT.

CDR3 nucleotide sequence: TGTGCCAGCAGTGACAGGGAGGCTGAAAAACTGTTTTTT. Protein sequence: CASSDREAEKLFF. This chain joins TRBV27 and TRBJ1-4; 7 bases align to TRBD1. Germline assignment: CDR1 MNHEY and CDR2 SMNVEV (reference sequence). The CDR3 is 13 residues long. Unmatched junction bases numbered 4, after V lost 5 bases and J lost 7 bases.

As to this clone: This specimen includes other DNA sequences encoding the same CDR3. The chain recombines TRBV9 with TRBJ2-7; TRBD1 is a possible D gene (6 bases). Trimming cost V 4 bases and J 1 base, with 12 bases left between them. This CDR3 spans 14 amino acids. Germline lookup yields CDR1 SGDLS and CDR2 YYNGEE. This chain's CDR3 is CASSPEGVSYEQYF. For the CDR3, the DNA is TGTGCCAGCAGCCCCGAGGGGGTATCCTACGAGCAGTACTTC.

The CDR3 DNA is TGTGCCAGTAGTATAGGGGGAGACGGTACGCAGTATTTT. Amino acid sequence: CASSIGGDGTQYF. The chain links TRBV19 to TRBJ2-3; D might be TRBD2 (5 bases). The CDR3 spans 13 residues. Trimming removed 1 base at V and 8 bases at J, with 10 bases between. Germline V gene lookup returns CDR1 LNHDA and CDR2 SQIVND (reference sequence).

The chain combines TRBV5-4 with TRBJ2-5, with TRBD1 identical over 9 bases. This CDR3 is built from 15 residues. The ends lost 4 bases at V and 2 bases at J; junction bases unmatched: 6. The germline gives CDR1 SGHNT, CDR2 YYREEE (reference sequence). In DNA form, the CDR3 reads TGTGCCAGCAGCGCGGACAGGGGAAGACAAGAGACCCAGTACTTC. This translates into CASSADRGRQETQYF.

The CDR3 here is CASSQGQNTGELFF. The CDR3 region has the DNA TGTGCCAGCAGCCAAGGGCAGAACACCGGGGAGCTGTTTTTT. V gene TRBV14 combines with J gene TRBJ2-2; D is unclear. The CDR3 contains 14 residues. CDR1 and CDR2 from the germline V gene are SGHDN and FVKESK. V was clipped by 1 base and J by 1 base, with 4 bases between them.